The 30 T cell receptor beta chains reported below all come from one sample, sequenced in a study of blood T cell repertoires in COVID-19. Measured with immunoSEQ multiplex PCR; TCRdb has only the in-frame clones, and not every one. The profile shows about 93,000 clones, 85% to 90% of them singletons. The sequenced material came from peripheral blood. The receptors come from a human donor with active COVID-19. The donor label of this sample is uncertain.

The V gene is TRBV6-5, the J gene TRBJ2-1; 9 bases line up with TRBD1. The CDR3 consists of 15 residues. CDR1 is MNHEY, CDR2 SVGAGI, per germline. The V and J ends lost 2 bases and 6 bases, in that order; junction bases with no gene match: 5. In nucleotides, the CDR3 is TGTGCCAGCAGTTACCCGGGGACAGGGCGCAATGAGCAGTTCTTC. Its translation: CASSYPGTGRNEQFF.

This chain connects TRBV21-1 to TRBJ1-2. TRBV21-1 is recorded as a pseudogene. The CDR3 is 13 residues long. CDR3 DNA: TGTGCCAGCGTGCCGGGCCACGGAGGGGGCTACACCTTC. Amino acids: CASVPGHGGGYTF.

The V gene is TRBV11-3, the J gene TRBJ1-4, with 7 nucleotides matching TRBD1. The CDR3 covers 19 residues. CDR1 is SGHNT and CDR2 is YENEEA in the germline V gene. With 3 bases clipped from V and 5 bases from J, the junction kept 18 bases outside the gene matches. This chain's CDR3 is CASSFRSWGSLGQNEKLFF. CDR3 sequence (DNA): TGTGCCAGCAGCTTTCGGAGTTGGGGTTCCTTGGGACAGAATGAAAAACTGTTTTTT. The full variable domain, its missing parts supplied by reference TRBV11-3 and TRBJ1-4, is EAGVVQSPRYKIIEKKQPVAFWCNPISGHNTLYWYLQNLGQGPELLIRYENEEAVDDSQLPKDRFSAERLKGVDSTLKIQPAELGDSAVYLCASSFRSWGSLGQNEKLFFGSGTQLSVL.

The rearrangement uses TRBV5-4 and TRBJ2-2; 9 positions match TRBD1. Germline V gene sequence: CDR1 SGHNT, CDR2 YYREEE (reference sequence). V shed 5 bases and J 2 bases; nucleotides not matched to a gene: 7. The CDR3 is 16 residues long. For the CDR3, the DNA is TGTGCCAGCAGACCCGGGACAGGGTTTAACACCGGGGAGCTGTTTTTT. It encodes CASRPGTGFNTGELFF. The complete variable domain, with remaining parts taken from reference TRBV5-4 and TRBJ2-2, reads ETGVTQSPTHLIKTRGQQVTLRCSSQSGHNTVSWYQQALGQGPQFIFQYYREEENGRGNFPPRFSGLQFPNYSSELNVNALELDDSALYLCASRPGTGFNTGELFFGEGSRLTVL.

This chain's CDR3 is CASSPPGAGNTIYF. CDR3 in DNA: TGTGCCAGCTCACCACCAGGGGCTGGAAACACCATATATTTT. This sequence joins TRBV18 and TRBJ1-3, with D tentatively TRBD1 (5 bases). Germline CDR1 is KGHSH and CDR2 is LQKENI. V lost 0 bases to trimming and J lost 2 bases, with 5 bases between them. There are 14 residues in the CDR3. The full variable domain, completed using reference TRBV18 and TRBJ1-3, is NAGVMQNPRHLVRRRGQEARLRCSPMKGHSHVYWYRQLPEEGLKFMVYLQKENIIDESGMPKERFSAEFPKEGPSILRIQQVVRGDSAAYFCASSPPGAGNTIYFGEGSWLTVV.

The chain has TRBV19 and TRBJ1-1; 9 bases agree with TRBD1. Germline lookup yields CDR1 LNHDA and CDR2 SQIVND (reference sequence). The ends lost 0 bases at V and 5 bases at J; junction bases unmatched: 16. The CDR3 is 19 amino acids. The DNA for the CDR3 is TGTGCCAGTAGTATAGATCCGGGAAGGGGACAGGGTTGGTATACTGAAGCTTTCTTT. Translated: CASSIDPGRGQGWYTEAFF.

The V gene is TRBV18, the J gene TRBJ1-5; possibly TRBD1 for D (5 bases). The CDR3 is 16 amino acids. The germline V gene encodes CDR1 KGHSH and CDR2 LQKENI. Trimming took off 3 bases at V and 8 bases at J, with 20 bases between the two ends. CDR3 sequence reads: CASSPGSTFEGEPQHF. Written as DNA, the CDR3 is TGTGCCAGCTCACCCGGGAGCACCTTCGAAGGGGAGCCCCAGCATTTT.

The genes are TRBV25-1 and TRBJ2-7; D might be TRBD2 (5 bases). In germline, CDR1 is MGHDK, CDR2 SYGVNS. This CDR3 is 11 amino acids long. Trimming stripped 7 bases from V and 3 bases from J, with 7 bases between. The CDR3 here is CASTSLYEQYF. The DNA of the CDR3 is TGTGCCAGCACTAGCCTCTACGAGCAGTACTTC.

The chain carries TRBV5-4 and TRBJ1-1; D is unclear. This CDR3 spans 14 amino acids. The V end was cut by 10 bases, the J end by 3 bases, with 19 bases between. Germline CDR1 and CDR2: SGHNT and YYREEE (reference sequence). The CDR3 here is CAFLFEIADTEAFF. The CDR3 DNA is TGTGCCTTCCTGTTCGAAATAGCGGACACTGAAGCTTTCTTT.

This clone has more than one count but fewer than ten. The chain uses TRBV14 and TRBJ2-2; D is unresolved. Deletions cut 4 bases from V and 2 bases from J, with 11 bases between. CDR3 length: 15 amino acids. From germline, CDR1 is SGHDN and CDR2 FVKESK. The CDR3 region has the DNA TGTGCCAGCAGCCTGTTGGGCCCCAACACCGGGGAGCTGTTTTTT. Translated, it gives CASSLLGPNTGELFF.

V gene TRBV6-2 or TRBV6-3 combines with J gene TRBJ2-6; D unclear. V was trimmed by 5 bases and J by 0 bases, leaving 5 bases between them. CDR1 is MNHEY, CDR2 SVGEGT, per germline. The CDR3 contains 14 residues. CDR3 in amino acids: CASSTSSGANVLTF. The DNA for the CDR3 is TGTGCCAGCAGTACCAGCTCTGGGGCCAACGTCCTGACTTTC.

This clone occurred once. The genes are TRBV7-8 and TRBJ1-1; TRBD1 aligns across 8 bases. CDR3 length: 15 amino acids. V trimming: 4 bases; J trimming: 5 bases; junction bases outside the gene matches: 9. Germline V gives CDR1 SGHVS, CDR2 FQNEAQ. CDR3 sequence: CASSSWTGRGTEAFF. The CDR3 coding sequence is TGTGCCAGCAGCTCTTGGACAGGGCGGGGGACTGAAGCTTTCTTT.

The chain joins TRBV5-4 to TRBJ2-7; 15 bases are shared with TRBD2. The CDR3 runs 15 residues. Trimming removed 0 bases from V and 11 bases from J; junction bases left unmatched: 6. Germline V CDR1 and CDR2: SGHNT, YYREEE (reference sequence). CDR3 residues: CASSLGPGTSGGKYF. The CDR3 coding sequence is TGTGCCAGCAGCTTGGGGCCCGGGACTAGCGGGGGGAAGTACTTC.

The V call is TRBV5-1, the J call TRBJ2-5; D might be TRBD2 (6 bases). Trimming pared 5 bases from V and 4 bases from J, leaving 21 bases between. This CDR3 is built from 16 residues. CDR1 and CDR2 (germline): SGHRS, YFSETQ. Here the CDR3 DNA reads TGCGCCAGCAGACCGACCGGAGCGGGCTGGGGAGAGACCCAGTACTTC. Translating it yields CASRPTGAGWGETQYF.

The genes are TRBV19 and TRBJ2-5, with a tentative D call TRBD2 (7 bases). Trimming pared 4 bases from V and 2 bases from J, leaving 11 bases between. Per germline, CDR1 LNHDA and CDR2 SQIVND (reference sequence). The CDR3 loop spans 14 amino acids. CDR3 in amino acids: CASSSAGAQETQYF. The CDR3 bases are TGTGCCAGTAGTAGTGCGGGGGCTCAAGAGACCCAGTACTTC. The full variable domain, in which reference TRBV19 and TRBJ2-5 provide the parts outside the CDR3, is DGGITQSPKYLFRKEGQNVTLSCEQNLNHDAMYWYRQDPGQGLRLIYYSQIVNDFQKGDIAEGYSVSREKKESFPLTVTSAQKNPTAFYLCASSSAGAQETQYFGPGTRLLVL.

This clone turned up a few times. The V call is TRBV7-9, the J call TRBJ1-2; TRBD1 matches 9 bases. CDR3 size: 17 residues. Trimming took 5 bases from V and 2 from J; bases not matched to a gene: 12. Germline CDR1 reads SEHNR; CDR2 reads FQNEAQ (reference sequence). CDR3 sequence: CASSVGRDRDPNYGYTF. DNA of the CDR3: TGTGCCAGCAGCGTAGGCCGGGACAGGGACCCAAACTATGGCTACACCTTC. The full variable domain, rest sourced from reference TRBV7-9 and TRBJ1-2, is DTGVSQNPRHKITKRGQNVTFRCDPISEHNRLYWYRQTLGQGPEFLTYFQNEAQLEKSRLLSDRFSAERPKGSFSTLEIQRTEQGDSAMYLCASSVGRDRDPNYGYTFGSGTRLTVV.

V usage is TRBV13 and J usage is TRBJ2-3, with D possibly TRBD1 on 5 matching bases. V was shortened by 5 bases and J by 2 bases, with 8 bases between the two germline ends. CDR3 size: 13 residues. The germline V gene encodes CDR1 PRHDT and CDR2 FYEKMQ (reference sequence). CDR3 sequence reads: CASSQTATDTQYF. CDR3 DNA sequence: TGTGCCAGCAGCCAGACAGCCACAGATACGCAGTATTTT.

The CDR3 DNA reads as TGTGCCAGCAGCGCTGACAGTGGCTCCTACGAGCAGTACTTC. Its translation: CASSADSGSYEQYF. The chain couples TRBV9 to TRBJ2-7, with D possibly matching TRBD1 (5 bases). The CDR3 covers 14 residues. Germline values: CDR1 SGDLS, CDR2 YYNGEE. V was pared by 3 bases and J by 0 bases, with 10 bases between.

This clone was found a few times. The chain joins TRBV4-1 to TRBJ2-3; tentative D call: TRBD2 (6 bases). The CDR3 extends over 15 amino acids. V was clipped by 2 bases and J by 3 bases, with 12 bases between them. The germline gives CDR1 MGHRA, CDR2 YSYEKL. CDR3 protein: CASSQLLATTDTQYF. CDR3 sequence (DNA): TGCGCCAGCAGCCAACTACTAGCAACAACAGATACGCAGTATTTT.

The chain uses TRBV27 and TRBJ1-1; 11 nucleotides align to TRBD1. After removal of 8 bases from V and 10 bases from J, the junction contained 15 bases not matched to a gene. The germline V gene encodes CDR1 MNHEY and CDR2 SMNVEV (reference sequence). The CDR3 is made up of 15 amino acids. The chain's CDR3 is CASRPGQGGPFGAFF. The DNA of the CDR3 is TGTGCCAGCCGACCGGGACAGGGGGGCCCGTTTGGAGCTTTCTTT.

This clone was observed a few times. This rearrangement joins TRBV18 to TRBJ2-7; D gene unclear. The V gene lost 4 bases and the J gene lost 2 bases, with 9 bases spanning the gap. Germline CDR1 reads KGHSH; CDR2 reads LQKENI. CDR3 length: 13 residues. The CDR3 loop is CASSRTETYEQYF. For the CDR3, the DNA is TGTGCCAGCTCACGTACTGAGACCTACGAGCAGTACTTC.

The rearrangement links TRBV4-1 to TRBJ2-7; 13 bases align to TRBD2. CDR3 size: 16 residues. Germline values: CDR1 MGHRA, CDR2 YSYEKL. With V trimmed by 4 bases and J by 7 bases, 10 bases remained unmatched. CDR3: CASSRAGLAGYGEQYF. Written as DNA, the CDR3 is TGCGCCAGCAGCCGAGCGGGACTAGCGGGGTACGGTGAGCAGTACTTC.

V usage is TRBV2 and J usage is TRBJ2-7; 10 bases agree with TRBD1. This CDR3 has 13 residues. J lost 1 base, V lost 8 bases, and 2 bases had no gene match. CDR1 and CDR2 (germline): SNHLY, FYNNEI. The CDR3 DNA sequence: TGTGCCAGCCGGACAGGGGGGTCCTACGAGCAGTACTTC. As protein: CASRTGGSYEQYF. The complete variable domain, with remaining parts taken from reference TRBV2 and TRBJ2-7, reads EPEVTQTPSHQVTQMGQEVILRCVPISNHLYFYWYRQILGQKVEFLVSFYNNEISEKSEIFDDQFSVERPDGSNFTLKIRSTKLEDSAMYFCASRTGGSYEQYFGPGTRLTVT.

The chain joins TRBV7-2 to TRBJ1-2, with a tentative D call TRBD1 (5 bases). The V end was cut by 8 bases, the J end by 6 bases, with 13 bases between. The CDR3 totals 12 residues. Germline V gene data show CDR1 as SGHTA and CDR2 as FQGNSA. For the CDR3, the DNA is TGTGCCAGCTTAGATAAGGGGAATGGCTACACCTTC. Residues: CASLDKGNGYTF.

This rearrangement joins TRBV5-6 to TRBJ1-3; D may be TRBD1 (5 bases). The CDR3 loop spans 18 amino acids. Trimming stripped 0 bases from V and 0 bases from J, with 16 bases between. Germline V gives CDR1 SGHDT, CDR2 YYEEEE. For the CDR3, the DNA is TGTGCCAGCAGCTTGGGCGGCGGGGGTCATACCTCTGGAAACACCATATATTTT. It is translated as CASSLGGGGHTSGNTIYF.

V usage is TRBV15 and J usage is TRBJ2-2; maybe TRBD2 (6 bases). Germline CDR1 is LNHNV and CDR2 is YYDKDF (reference sequence). V was clipped by 0 bases and J by 1 base, with 12 bases between them. CDR3 size: 17 residues. DNA for the CDR3: TGTGCCACCAGCAGAGACGGGAGAGGACTGAACACCGGGGAGCTGTTTTTT. This gives the protein CATSRDGRGLNTGELFF.

V is TRBV4-3 and J is TRBJ1-2, with D unclear. The CDR3 runs to 15 residues. Germline V gene lookup returns CDR1 LGHNA and CDR2 YSLEER. V lost 0 bases and J lost 4, with 12 bases in between. The CDR3: CASSQDIVGGYGYTF. The DNA for the CDR3 is TGCGCCAGCAGCCAAGACATTGTTGGAGGCTATGGCTACACCTTC.

This clone was seen a handful of times. The chain couples TRBV29-1 to TRBJ1-4; TRBD1 aligns across 12 bases. CDR1 SQVTM and CDR2 ANQGSEA come from the germline V gene. V was clipped by 7 bases and J by 8 bases; unmatched bases: 5. This CDR3 spans 13 amino acids. The CDR3 region is CSARDRGREKLFF. The CDR3, as DNA: TGCAGCGCCCGGGACAGGGGGCGGGAAAAACTGTTTTTT. Full variable domain (remainder filled in from reference TRBV29-1 and TRBJ1-4): SAVISQKPSRDICQRGTSLTIQCQVDSQVTMMFWYRQQPGQSLTLIATANQGSEATYESGFVIDKFPISRPNLTFSTLTVSNMSPEDSSIYLCSARDRGREKLFFGSGTQLSVL.

The V and J genes are TRBV7-9 and TRBJ2-5; a possible D gene is TRBD2 (6 bases). The CDR3 has 13 residues. The V gene's germline CDR1 is SEHNR and CDR2 FQNEAQ (reference sequence). Trimming pared 0 bases from V and 7 bases from J, leaving 9 bases between. The CDR3 sequence: CASSLALGGTQYF. CDR3 coding DNA: TGTGCCAGCAGCTTAGCCTTGGGGGGGACCCAGTACTTC.

J is TRBJ2-1 and V is TRBV4-3; 8 bases agree with TRBD1. CDR3 length equals 14 residues. The J segment lost 4 bases and the V segment lost 4 bases, leaving 3 bases of the junction unmatched. Germline CDR1 and CDR2: LGHNA and YSLEER. The chain's CDR3 is CASSRTGNYNEQFF. As DNA, the CDR3 is TGCGCCAGCAGCCGGACAGGGAATTACAATGAGCAGTTCTTC.